This T cell receptor (beta chain) came from a study of spatial heterogeneity in lung cancer. Looking at the study overall: Detection consistently captured more beta-chain sequences than alpha-chain sequences. Mean representation of each unique TCR and UMI combination in the raw reads exceeded 8.5 occurrences.

This CDR3 has 13 residues. Germline V gene data show CDR1 as LGHDT and CDR2 as YNNKEL (reference sequence). The V end lost 4 bases, the J end lost 5 bases, and 12 bases lay between the germline ends. This clonotype was seen only a few times. The study tagged each TCR cDNA molecule with a unique molecular identifier. TCRdb processed the 5' RACE reads anew with MiXCR; each CDR3 protein has one entry. Of approximately 44,000 distinct CDR3 sequences in the sample, approximately 15% were seen once. Time point denoted: sample taken at primary tumor resection. Unsorted samples of tumor, nontumor lung or frozen PBMC had their whole RNA sequenced.

The chain links TRBV3-1 to TRBJ2-7, with unresolved D. The TCR was taken from a male donor with early-stage non-small cell lung cancer. The source material was PBMCs, sampled at surgery. The CDR3 region is CASSLGKRHEQYF. The CDR3 DNA reads TGTGCCAGCAGCCTTGGGAAGCGCCACGAGCAGTACTTC.